The clone carrying this T cell receptor beta chain has just a few counts. Antigen specificity is unknown. Amplification targeted TCR beta CDR3 regions from RNA transcripts. RT-PCR in the first round (using the HTBI primer set) targeted the TCR CDR3. TCRdb itself ran the multiplex PCR reads through MiXCR, one entry per CDR3 protein. Here the sample spans about 840,000 distinct CDR3 sequences, over 35% being singletons. Hyperthyroidism had been newly diagnosed in patients aged 18 to 65, and its duration was under 2 months. Patients showing uncontrolled infection, other autoimmune disease, pregnancy or lactation were ineligible. The sample is drawn from a study of T cells in Graves' hyperthyroidism and ophthalmopathy. Findings and limits, study-wide: Among clonotypes expanded in thyroid above 0.001, most were also found in blood. Ophthalmopathy got predicted by the model a median around 6.8 months before its onset.

Germline assignment: CDR1 MGHRA and CDR2 YSYEKL. The V end lost 4 bases, the J end lost 0 bases, and 18 bases lay between the germline ends. The CDR3 sequence is 17 residues long. The gene calls are TRBV4-1 and TRBJ1-2, with D maybe TRBD1 (5 bases). The sample taken for sequencing was blood. The TCR originated in a man younger than 35 with Graves' hyperthyroidism. The CDR3 sequence is CASSLTPTAGTNYGYTF. The CDR3 DNA follows: TGCGCCAGCAGCCTGACCCCGACAGCGGGCACTAACTATGGCTACACCTTC.